Below, one TCR beta chain is given with its context. Resections removed during corrective heart surgery provided the thymus tissue used. This sample stems from a study of human thymus T cells. Sequencing used immunoSEQ multiplex PCR; TCRdb keeps in-frame clones, though not all of them. The data contain tens of thousands of clones, 95% to 98% of them singletons. The clonotype comes from a boy under two years old with a congenital heart defect but otherwise immunologically healthy. The sequencing input was thymus tissue.

CDR3 sequence reads: CASSFSLSGSLGHEQFF. CDR3 sequence (DNA): TGTGCCAGCAGTTTTTCCCTTAGCGGGAGTTTAGGCCATGAGCAGTTCTTC. The chain has TRBV28 and TRBJ2-1, with 9 bases fitting TRBD2. J gave up 8 bases and V 3 bases, and 14 bases lay outside the gene matches. In germline, CDR1 is MDHEN, CDR2 SYDVKM. The CDR3 length is 17 residues.